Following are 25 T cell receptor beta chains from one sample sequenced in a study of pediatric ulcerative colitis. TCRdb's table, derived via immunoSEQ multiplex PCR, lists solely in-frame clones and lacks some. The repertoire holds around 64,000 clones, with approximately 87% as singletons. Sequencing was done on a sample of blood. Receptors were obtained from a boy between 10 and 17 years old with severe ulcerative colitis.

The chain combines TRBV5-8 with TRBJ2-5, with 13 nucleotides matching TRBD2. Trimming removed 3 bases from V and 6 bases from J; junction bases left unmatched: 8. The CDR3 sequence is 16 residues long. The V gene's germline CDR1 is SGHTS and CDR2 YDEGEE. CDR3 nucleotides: TGTGCCAGCAGCTCGGGACGGACTAGCGGGAGTAAGACCCAGTACTTC. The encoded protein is CASSSGRTSGSKTQYF. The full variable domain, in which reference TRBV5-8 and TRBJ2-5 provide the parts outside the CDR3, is EAGVTQSPTHLIKTRGQQATLRCSPISGHTSVYWYQQALGLGLQFLLWYDEGEERNRGNFPPRFSGRQFPNYSSELNVNALELEDSALYLCASSSGRTSGSKTQYFGPGTRLLVL.

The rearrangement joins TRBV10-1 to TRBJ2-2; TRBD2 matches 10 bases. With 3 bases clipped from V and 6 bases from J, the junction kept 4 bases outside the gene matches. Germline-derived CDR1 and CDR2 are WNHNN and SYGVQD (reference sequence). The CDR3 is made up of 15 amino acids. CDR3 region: CASSDEREGAGELFF. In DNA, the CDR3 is TGCGCCAGCAGTGACGAGCGGGAGGGGGCCGGGGAGCTGTTTTTT.

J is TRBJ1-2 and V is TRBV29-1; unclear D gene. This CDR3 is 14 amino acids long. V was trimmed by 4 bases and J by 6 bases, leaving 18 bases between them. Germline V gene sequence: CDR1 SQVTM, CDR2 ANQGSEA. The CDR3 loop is CSVVPDTPGNGYTF. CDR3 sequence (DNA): TGCAGCGTTGTGCCTGACACCCCCGGGAATGGCTACACCTTC.

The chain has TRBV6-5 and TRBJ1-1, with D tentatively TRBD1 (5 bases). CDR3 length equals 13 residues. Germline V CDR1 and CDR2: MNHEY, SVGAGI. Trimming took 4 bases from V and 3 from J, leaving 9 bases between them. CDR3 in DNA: TGTGCCAGCAGTTTTCAACAGGACACTGAAGCTTTCTTT. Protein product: CASSFQQDTEAFF.

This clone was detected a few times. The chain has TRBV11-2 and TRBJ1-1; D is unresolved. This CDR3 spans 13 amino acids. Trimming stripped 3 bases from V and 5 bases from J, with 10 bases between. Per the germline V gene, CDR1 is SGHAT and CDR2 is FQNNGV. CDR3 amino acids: CASSLGSLTEAFF. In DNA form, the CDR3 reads TGTGCCAGCAGCTTGGGCAGTCTAACTGAAGCTTTCTTT.

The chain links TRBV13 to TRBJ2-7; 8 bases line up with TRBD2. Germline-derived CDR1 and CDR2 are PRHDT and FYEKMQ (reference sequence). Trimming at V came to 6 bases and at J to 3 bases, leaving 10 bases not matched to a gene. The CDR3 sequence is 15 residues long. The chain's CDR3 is CASSSAGGGHYEQYF. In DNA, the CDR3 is TGTGCCAGCAGTTCGGCTGGCGGGGGGCACTACGAGCAGTACTTC.

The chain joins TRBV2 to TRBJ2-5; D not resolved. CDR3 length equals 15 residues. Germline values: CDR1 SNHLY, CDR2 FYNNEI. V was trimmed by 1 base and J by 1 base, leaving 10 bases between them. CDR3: CASSEGGPSQETQYF. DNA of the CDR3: TGTGCCAGCAGTGAAGGTGGGCCCTCCCAAGAGACCCAGTACTTC.

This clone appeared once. The CDR3 DNA follows: TGCGCCAGCAGTGGGAGAAAGGGGACTAGCGGGAGAAGCGGGCACGAGCAGTACTTC. Protein sequence: CASSGRKGTSGRSGHEQYF. J is TRBJ2-7 and V is TRBV10-1; 14 positions match TRBD2. In germline, CDR1 is WNHNN, CDR2 SYGVQD (reference sequence). The CDR3 totals 19 residues. The trim removed 4 bases at V and 5 bases at J, leaving 16 bases unmatched.

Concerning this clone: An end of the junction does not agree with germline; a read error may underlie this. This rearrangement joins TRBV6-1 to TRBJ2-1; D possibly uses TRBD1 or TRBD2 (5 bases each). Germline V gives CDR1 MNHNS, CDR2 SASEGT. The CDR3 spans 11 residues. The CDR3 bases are TGTGCCAGCACCGAGGGACCAATCGTGGTCTTC. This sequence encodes CASTEGPIVVF.

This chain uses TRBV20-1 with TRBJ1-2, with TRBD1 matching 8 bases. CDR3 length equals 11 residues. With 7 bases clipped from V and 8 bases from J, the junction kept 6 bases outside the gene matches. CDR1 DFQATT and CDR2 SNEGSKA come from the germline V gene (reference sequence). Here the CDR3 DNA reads TGCAGTGTCGACAGGGGCAAGGGCTACACCTTC. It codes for CSVDRGKGYTF.

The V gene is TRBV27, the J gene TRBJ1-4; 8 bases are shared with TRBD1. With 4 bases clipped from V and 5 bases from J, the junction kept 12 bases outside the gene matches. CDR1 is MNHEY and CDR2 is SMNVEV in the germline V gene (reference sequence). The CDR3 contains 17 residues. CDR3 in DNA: TGTGCCAGCAGTTACGCCGGGACAGGCAAAATCAATGAAAAACTGTTTTTT. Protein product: CASSYAGTGKINEKLFF.

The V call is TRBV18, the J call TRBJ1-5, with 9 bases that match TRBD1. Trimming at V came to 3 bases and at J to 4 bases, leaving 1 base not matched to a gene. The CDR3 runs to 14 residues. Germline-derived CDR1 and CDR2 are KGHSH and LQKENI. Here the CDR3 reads CASSPDRGNQPQHF. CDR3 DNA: TGTGCCAGCTCACCCGACAGGGGGAATCAGCCCCAGCATTTT.

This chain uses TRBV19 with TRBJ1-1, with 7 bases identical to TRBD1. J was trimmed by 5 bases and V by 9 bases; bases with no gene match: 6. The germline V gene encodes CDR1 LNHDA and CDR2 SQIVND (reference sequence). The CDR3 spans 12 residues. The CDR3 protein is CASRQGQTEAFF. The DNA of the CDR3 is TGTGCCAGCAGACAGGGTCAAACTGAAGCTTTCTTT.

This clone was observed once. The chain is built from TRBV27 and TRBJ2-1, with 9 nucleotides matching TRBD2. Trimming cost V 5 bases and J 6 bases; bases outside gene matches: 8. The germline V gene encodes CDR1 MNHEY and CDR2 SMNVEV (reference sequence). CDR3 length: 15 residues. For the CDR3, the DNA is TGTGCCAGCAGTGATGTAGCGGGAGAACTCAATGAGCAGTTCTTC. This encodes CASSDVAGELNEQFF.

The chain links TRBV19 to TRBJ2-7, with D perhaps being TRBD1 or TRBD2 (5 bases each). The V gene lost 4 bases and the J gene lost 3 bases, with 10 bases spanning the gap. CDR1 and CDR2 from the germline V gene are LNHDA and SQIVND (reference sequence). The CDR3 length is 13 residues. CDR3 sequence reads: CASSKGRFYEQYF. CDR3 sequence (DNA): TGTGCCAGTAGTAAGGGACGGTTCTACGAGCAGTACTTC.

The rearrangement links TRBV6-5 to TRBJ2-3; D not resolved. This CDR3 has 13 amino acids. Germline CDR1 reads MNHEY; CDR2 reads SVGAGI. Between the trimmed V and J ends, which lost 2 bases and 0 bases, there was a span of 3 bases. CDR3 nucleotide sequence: TGTGCCAGCAGTTACACTAGCACAGATACGCAGTATTTT. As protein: CASSYTSTDTQYF.

CDR3 DNA: TGTGCCAGCAGCCCGGGACAGGGTAACGAGCAGTACTTC. Protein sequence: CASSPGQGNEQYF. The V gene is TRBV11-3, the J gene TRBJ2-7; 9 bases are a match to TRBD1. V was clipped by 5 bases and J by 5 bases; unmatched bases: 4. Germline loops: CDR1 SGHNT, CDR2 YENEEA. The CDR3 spans 13 residues.

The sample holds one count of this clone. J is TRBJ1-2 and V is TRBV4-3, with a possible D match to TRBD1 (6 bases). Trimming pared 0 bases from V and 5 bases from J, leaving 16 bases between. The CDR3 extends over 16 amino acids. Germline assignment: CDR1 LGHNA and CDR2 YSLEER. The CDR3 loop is CASSQEVTRGPYGYTF. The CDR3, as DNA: TGCGCCAGCAGCCAAGAAGTGACCAGGGGCCCATATGGCTACACCTTC.

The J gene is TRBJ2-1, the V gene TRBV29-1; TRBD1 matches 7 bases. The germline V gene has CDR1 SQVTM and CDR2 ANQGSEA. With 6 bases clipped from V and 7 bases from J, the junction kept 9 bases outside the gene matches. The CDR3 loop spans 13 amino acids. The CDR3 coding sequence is TGCAGCGTCCACGGGACAGCCTCTAATGAGCAGTTCTTC. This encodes CSVHGTASNEQFF.

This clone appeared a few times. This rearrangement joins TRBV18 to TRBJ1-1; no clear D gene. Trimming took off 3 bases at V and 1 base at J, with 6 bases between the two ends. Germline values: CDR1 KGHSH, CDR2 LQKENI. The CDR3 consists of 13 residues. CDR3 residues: CASSPVGNTEAFF. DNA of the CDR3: TGTGCCAGCTCACCCGTTGGGAACACTGAAGCTTTCTTT. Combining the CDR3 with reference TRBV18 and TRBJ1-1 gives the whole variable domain NAGVMQNPRHLVRRRGQEARLRCSPMKGHSHVYWYRQLPEEGLKFMVYLQKENIIDESGMPKERFSAEFPKEGPSILRIQQVVRGDSAAYFCASSPVGNTEAFFGQGTRLTVV.

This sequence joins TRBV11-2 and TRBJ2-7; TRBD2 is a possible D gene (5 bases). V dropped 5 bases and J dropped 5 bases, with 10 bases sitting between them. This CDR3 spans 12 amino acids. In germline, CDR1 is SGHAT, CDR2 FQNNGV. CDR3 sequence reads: CASSPRRDEQYF. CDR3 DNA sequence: TGTGCCAGCAGCCCACGGCGGGACGAGCAGTACTTC.

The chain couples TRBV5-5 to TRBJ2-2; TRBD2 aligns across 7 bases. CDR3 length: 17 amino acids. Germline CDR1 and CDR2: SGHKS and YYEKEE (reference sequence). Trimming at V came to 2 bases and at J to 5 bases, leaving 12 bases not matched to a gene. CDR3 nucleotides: TGTGCCAGCAGCTTTTCTCGGGGCGGGAGAGATACCGGGGAGCTGTTTTTT. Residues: CASSFSRGGRDTGELFF.

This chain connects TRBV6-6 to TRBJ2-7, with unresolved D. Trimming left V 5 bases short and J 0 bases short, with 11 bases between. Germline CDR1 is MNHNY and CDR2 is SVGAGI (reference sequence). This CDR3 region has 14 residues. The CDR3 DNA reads TGTGCCAGCAGTGCCCAGTGGCTCTCCTACGAGCAGTACTTC. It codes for CASSAQWLSYEQYF.

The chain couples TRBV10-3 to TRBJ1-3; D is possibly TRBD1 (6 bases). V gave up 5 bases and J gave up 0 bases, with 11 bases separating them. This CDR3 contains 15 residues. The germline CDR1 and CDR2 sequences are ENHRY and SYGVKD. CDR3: CAISYQGPSGNTIYF. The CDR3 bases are TGTGCCATCAGTTACCAGGGGCCCTCTGGAAACACCATATATTTT.

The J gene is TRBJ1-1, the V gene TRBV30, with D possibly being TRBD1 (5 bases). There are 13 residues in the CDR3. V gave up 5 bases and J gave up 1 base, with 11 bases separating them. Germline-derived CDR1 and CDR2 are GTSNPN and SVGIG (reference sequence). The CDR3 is CAWDATGNTEAFF. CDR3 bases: TGTGCCTGGGATGCTACAGGGAACACTGAAGCTTTCTTT.